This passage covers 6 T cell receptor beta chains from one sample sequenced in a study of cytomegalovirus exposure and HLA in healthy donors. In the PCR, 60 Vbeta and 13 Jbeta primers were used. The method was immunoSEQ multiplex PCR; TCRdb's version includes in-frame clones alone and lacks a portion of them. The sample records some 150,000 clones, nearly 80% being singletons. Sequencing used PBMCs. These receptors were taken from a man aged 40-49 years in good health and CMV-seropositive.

In DNA form, the CDR3 reads TGTGCCACTAGGACAGACGCTAACTATGGCTACACCTTC. This sequence encodes CATRTDANYGYTF. The chain carries TRBV19 and TRBJ1-2, with D possibly being TRBD1 (6 bases). Germline V gene data show CDR1 as LNHDA and CDR2 as SQIVND (reference sequence). The CDR3 covers 13 residues. The V end lost 10 bases, the J end lost 0 bases, and 12 bases lay between the germline ends.

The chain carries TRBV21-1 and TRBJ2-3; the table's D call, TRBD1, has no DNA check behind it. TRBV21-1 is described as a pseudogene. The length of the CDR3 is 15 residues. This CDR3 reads CASSNNQDSVLTQYF. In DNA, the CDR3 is TGTGCCAGCAGCAACAATCAGGACAGCGTACTGACGCAGTATTTT.

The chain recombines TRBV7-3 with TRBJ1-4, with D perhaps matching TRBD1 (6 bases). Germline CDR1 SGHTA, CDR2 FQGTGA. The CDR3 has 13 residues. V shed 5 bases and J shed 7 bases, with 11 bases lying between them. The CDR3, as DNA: TGTGCCAGCAGCCCGACAGGAGGTGAAAAACTGTTTTTT. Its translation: CASSPTGGEKLFF.

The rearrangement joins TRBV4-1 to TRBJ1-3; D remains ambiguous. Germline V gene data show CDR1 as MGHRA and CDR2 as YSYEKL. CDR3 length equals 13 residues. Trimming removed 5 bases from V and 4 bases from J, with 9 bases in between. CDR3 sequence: CASSSTWGNTIYF. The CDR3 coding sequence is TGCGCCAGCAGCTCGACTTGGGGAAACACCATATATTTT.

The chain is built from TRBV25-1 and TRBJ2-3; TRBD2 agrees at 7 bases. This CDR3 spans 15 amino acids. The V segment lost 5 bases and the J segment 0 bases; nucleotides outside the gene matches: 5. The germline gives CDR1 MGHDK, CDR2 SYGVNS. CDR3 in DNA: TGTGCCAGCAGTAAAAGCGGGAAAAGCACAGATACGCAGTATTTT. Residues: CASSKSGKSTDTQYF.

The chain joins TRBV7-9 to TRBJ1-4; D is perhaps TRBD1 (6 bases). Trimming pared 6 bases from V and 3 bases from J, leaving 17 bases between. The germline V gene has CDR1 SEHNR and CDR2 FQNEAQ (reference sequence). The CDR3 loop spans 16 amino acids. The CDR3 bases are TGTGCCAGCAGTCTGGCGCCGACAGGTCCTAATGAAAAACTGTTTTTT. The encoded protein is CASSLAPTGPNEKLFF.